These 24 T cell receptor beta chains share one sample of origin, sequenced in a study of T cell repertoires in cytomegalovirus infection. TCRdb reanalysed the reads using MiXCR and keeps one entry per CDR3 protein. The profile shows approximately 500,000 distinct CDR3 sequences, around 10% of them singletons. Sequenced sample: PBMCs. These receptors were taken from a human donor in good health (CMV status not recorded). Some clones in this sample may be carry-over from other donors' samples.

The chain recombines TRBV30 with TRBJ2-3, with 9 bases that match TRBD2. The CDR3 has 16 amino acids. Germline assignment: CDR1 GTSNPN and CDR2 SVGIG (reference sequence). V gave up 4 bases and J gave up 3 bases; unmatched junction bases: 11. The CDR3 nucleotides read TGTGCCTGGACCCGAGGGGCTAGCGGGATAACAGATACGCAGTATTTT. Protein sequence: CAWTRGASGITDTQYF.

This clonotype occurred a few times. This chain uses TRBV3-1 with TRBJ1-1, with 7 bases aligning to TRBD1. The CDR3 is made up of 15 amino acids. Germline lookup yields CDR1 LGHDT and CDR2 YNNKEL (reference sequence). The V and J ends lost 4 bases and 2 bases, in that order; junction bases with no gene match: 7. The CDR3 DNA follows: TGTGCCAGCAGCCTCGGGACAGCCCTTAACACTGAAGCTTTCTTT. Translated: CASSLGTALNTEAFF.

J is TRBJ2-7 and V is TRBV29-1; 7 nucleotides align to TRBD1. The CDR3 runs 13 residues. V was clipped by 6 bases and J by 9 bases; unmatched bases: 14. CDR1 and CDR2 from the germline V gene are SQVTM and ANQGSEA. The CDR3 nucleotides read TGCAGCGTGGACCAACAGGGGTCACCAACGCAGTACTTC. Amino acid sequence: CSVDQQGSPTQYF.

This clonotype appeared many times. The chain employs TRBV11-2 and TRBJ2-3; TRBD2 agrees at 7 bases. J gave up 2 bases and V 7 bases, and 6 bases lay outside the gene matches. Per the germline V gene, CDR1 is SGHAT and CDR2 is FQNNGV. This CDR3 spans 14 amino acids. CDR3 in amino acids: CASTPGGNTDTQYF. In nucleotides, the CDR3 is TGTGCCAGCACCCCCGGGGGGAACACAGATACGCAGTATTTT.

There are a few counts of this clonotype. DNA of the CDR3: TGCAGTGCTCGCTCCAGAATCTCCTACGAGCAGTACTTC. It encodes CSARSRISYEQYF. The J gene is TRBJ2-7, the V gene TRBV20-1, with D uncertain. Germline assignment: CDR1 DFQATT and CDR2 SNEGSKA (reference sequence). CDR3 length: 13 amino acids. V gave up 5 bases and J gave up 0 bases, with 11 bases separating them.

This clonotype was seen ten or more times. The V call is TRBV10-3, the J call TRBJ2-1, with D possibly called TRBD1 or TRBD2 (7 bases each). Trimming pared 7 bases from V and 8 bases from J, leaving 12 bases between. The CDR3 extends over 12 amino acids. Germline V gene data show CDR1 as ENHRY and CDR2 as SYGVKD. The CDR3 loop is CAITSGGDEQFF. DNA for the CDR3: TGTGCCATCACATCAGGGGGGGATGAGCAGTTCTTC.

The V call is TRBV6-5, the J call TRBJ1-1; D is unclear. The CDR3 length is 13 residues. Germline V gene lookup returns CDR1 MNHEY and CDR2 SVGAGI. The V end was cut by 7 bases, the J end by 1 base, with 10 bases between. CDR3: CASNYGRNTEAFF. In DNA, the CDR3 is TGTGCCAGCAACTACGGACGGAACACTGAAGCTTTCTTT.

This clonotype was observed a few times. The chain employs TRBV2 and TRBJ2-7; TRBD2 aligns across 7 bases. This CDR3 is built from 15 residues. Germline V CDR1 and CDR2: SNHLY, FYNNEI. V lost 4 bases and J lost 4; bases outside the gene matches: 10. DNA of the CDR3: TGTGCCAGCAGTGTAATGGGGCCTAGCGGATACGAGCAGTACTTC. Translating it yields CASSVMGPSGYEQYF.

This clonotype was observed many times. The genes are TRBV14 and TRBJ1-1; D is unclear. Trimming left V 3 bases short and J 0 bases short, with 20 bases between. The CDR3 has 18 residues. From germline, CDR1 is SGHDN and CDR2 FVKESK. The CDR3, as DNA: TGTGCCAGCAGCCACAATATTTTGTCTGGGCGATTGAACACTGAAGCTTTCTTT. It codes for CASSHNILSGRLNTEAFF.

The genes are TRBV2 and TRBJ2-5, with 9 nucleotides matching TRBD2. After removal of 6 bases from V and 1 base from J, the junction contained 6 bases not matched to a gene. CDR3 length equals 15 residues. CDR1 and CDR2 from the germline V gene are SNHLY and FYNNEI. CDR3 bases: TGTGCCAGCAGGTGGTCAGCGGGGGGCCAAGAGACCCAGTACTTC. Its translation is CASRWSAGGQETQYF. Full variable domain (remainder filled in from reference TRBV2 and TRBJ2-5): EPEVTQTPSHQVTQMGQEVILRCVPISNHLYFYWYRQILGQKVEFLVSFYNNEISEKSEIFDDQFSVERPDGSNFTLKIRSTKLEDSAMYFCASRWSAGGQETQYFGPGTRLLVL.

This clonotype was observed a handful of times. CDR3 residues: CASSEWGGNTGELFF. CDR3 nucleotides: TGTGCCAGCAGTGAATGGGGGGGCAACACCGGGGAGCTGTTTTTT. V and J are TRBV2 and TRBJ2-2; a weak D match, TRBD2 (7 bases). The V end lost 2 bases, the J end lost 2 bases, and 9 bases lay between the germline ends. The CDR3 contains 15 residues. The germline V gene encodes CDR1 SNHLY and CDR2 FYNNEI.

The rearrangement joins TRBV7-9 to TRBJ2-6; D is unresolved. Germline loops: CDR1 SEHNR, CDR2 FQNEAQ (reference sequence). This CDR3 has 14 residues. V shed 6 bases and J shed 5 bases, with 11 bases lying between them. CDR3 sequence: CASSRHARANVLTF. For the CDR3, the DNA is TGTGCCAGCAGTAGGCATGCCCGGGCCAACGTCCTGACTTTC.

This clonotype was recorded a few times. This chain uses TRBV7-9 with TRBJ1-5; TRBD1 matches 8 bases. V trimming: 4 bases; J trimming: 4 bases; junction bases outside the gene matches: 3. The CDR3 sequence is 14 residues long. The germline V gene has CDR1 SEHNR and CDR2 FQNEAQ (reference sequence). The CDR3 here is CASSYGDRNQPQHF. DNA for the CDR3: TGTGCCAGCAGCTACGGGGACAGGAATCAGCCCCAGCATTTT.

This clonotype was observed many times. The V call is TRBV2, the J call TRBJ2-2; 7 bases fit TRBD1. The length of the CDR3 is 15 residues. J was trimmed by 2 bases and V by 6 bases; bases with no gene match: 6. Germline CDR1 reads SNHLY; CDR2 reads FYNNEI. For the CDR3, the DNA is TGTGCCAGCAGGGAACAGGGGATCAACACCGGGGAGCTGTTTTTT. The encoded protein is CASREQGINTGELFF.

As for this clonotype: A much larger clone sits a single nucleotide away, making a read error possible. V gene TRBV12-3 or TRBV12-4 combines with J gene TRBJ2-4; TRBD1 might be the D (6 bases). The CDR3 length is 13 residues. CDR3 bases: TGTGCCAGGAAACAGGGAACCAAAAACAGTCAGTACTTC. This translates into CARKQGTKNSQYF.

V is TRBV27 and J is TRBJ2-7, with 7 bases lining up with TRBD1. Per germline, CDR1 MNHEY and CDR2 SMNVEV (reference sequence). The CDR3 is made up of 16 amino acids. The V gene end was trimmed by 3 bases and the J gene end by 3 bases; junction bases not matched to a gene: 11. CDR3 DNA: TGTGCCAGCAGTTTCTTAGGGGGCTCGGGCCGCTACGAGCAGTACTTC. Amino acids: CASSFLGGSGRYEQYF.

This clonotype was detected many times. The CDR3 DNA reads TGTGCCAGCAGTGAAGCGCCCCCCCTGGGCACTGAAGCTTTCTTT. Amino acid sequence: CASSEAPPLGTEAFF. The chain recombines TRBV6-1 with TRBJ1-1, with no clear D. The CDR3 spans 15 residues. Germline V gives CDR1 MNHNS, CDR2 SASEGT. Trimming took 0 bases from V and 4 from J, leaving 12 bases between them.

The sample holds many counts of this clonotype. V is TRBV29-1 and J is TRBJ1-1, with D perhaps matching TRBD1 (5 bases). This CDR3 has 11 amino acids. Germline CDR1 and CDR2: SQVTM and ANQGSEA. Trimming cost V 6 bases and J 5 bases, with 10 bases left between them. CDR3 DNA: TGCAGCGTCGTGGGGGGGACTGAAGCTTTCTTT. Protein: CSVVGGTEAFF.

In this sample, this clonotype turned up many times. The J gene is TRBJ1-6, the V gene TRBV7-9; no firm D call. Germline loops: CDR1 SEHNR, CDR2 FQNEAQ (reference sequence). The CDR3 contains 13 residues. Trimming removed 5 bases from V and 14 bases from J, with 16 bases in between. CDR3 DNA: TGTGCCAGCAGCGGTACAGAGGGCGTAACCCTCCACTTT. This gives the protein CASSGTEGVTLHF.

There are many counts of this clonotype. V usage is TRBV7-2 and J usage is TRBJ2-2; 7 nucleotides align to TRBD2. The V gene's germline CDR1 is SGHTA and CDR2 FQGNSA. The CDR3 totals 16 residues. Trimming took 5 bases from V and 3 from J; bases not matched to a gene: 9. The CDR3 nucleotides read TGTGCCAGCAGCCCAGCGGCGGGAGCGTACACCGGGGAGCTGTTTTTT. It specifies CASSPAAGAYTGELFF.

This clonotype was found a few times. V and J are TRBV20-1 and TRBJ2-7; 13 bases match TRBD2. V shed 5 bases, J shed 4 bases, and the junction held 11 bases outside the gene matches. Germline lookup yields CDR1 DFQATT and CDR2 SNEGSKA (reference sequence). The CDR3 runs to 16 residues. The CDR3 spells CSARTGTSGVAYEQYF. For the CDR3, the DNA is TGCAGTGCTCGAACCGGGACTAGCGGGGTGGCTTACGAGCAGTACTTC.

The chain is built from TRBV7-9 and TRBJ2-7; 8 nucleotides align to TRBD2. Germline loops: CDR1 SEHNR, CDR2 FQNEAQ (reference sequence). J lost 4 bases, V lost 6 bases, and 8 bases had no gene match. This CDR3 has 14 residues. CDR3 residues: CASSLGLVKYEQYF. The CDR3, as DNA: TGTGCCAGCAGTTTGGGACTAGTCAAGTACGAGCAGTACTTC.

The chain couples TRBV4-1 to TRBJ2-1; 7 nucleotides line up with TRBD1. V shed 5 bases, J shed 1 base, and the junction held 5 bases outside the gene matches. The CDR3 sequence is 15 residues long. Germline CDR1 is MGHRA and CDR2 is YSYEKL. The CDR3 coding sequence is TGCGCCAGCAGCGCGACAGGGTCTTCCTACAATGAGCAGTTCTTC. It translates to CASSATGSSYNEQFF.

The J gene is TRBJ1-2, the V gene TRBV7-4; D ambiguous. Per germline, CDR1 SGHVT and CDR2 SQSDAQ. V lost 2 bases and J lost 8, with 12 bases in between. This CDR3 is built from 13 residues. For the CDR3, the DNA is TGTGCCAGCAGCTTAATGTCGGGAAGCGGCTACACCTTC. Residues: CASSLMSGSGYTF.